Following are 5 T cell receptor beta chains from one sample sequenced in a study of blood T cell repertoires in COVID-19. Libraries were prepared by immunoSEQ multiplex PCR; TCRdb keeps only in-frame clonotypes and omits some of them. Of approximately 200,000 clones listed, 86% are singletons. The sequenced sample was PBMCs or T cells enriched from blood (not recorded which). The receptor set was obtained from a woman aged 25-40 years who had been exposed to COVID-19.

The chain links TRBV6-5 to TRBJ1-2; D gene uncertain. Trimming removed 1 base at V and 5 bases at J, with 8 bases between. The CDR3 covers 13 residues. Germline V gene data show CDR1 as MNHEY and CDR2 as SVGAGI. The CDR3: CASSYFQLYGYTF. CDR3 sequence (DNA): TGTGCCAGCAGTTACTTTCAACTATATGGCTACACCTTC.

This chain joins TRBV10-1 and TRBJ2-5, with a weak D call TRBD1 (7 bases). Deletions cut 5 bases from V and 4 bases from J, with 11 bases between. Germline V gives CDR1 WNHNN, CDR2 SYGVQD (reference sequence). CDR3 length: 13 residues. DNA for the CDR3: TGCGCCAGCAGTCAGGGGGGAGGAGAGACCCAGTACTTC. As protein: CASSQGGGETQYF.

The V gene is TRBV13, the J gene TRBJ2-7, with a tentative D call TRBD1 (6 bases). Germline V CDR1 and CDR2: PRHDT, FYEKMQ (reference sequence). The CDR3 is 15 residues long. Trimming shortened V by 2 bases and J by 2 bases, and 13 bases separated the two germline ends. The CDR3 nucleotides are TGTGCCAGCAGCTTACAGGGGCTGGGTACCTACGAGCAGTACTTC. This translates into CASSLQGLGTYEQYF.

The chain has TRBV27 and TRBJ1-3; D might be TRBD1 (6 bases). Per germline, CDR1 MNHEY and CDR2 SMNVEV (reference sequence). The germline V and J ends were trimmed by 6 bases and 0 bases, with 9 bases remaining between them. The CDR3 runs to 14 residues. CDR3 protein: CASSTGFSGNTIYF. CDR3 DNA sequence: TGTGCCAGCAGCACAGGGTTCTCTGGAAACACCATATATTTT.

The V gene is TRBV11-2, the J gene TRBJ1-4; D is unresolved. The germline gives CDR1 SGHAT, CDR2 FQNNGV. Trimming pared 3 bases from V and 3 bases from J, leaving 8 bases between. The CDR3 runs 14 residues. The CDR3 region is CASSFRGANEKLFF. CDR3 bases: TGTGCCAGCAGCTTCCGCGGAGCTAATGAAAAACTGTTTTTT.